Each of the 32 T cell receptor beta chains below was sequenced from the same sample in a study of blood T cell repertoires in COVID-19. Sequenced by immunoSEQ multiplex PCR; TCRdb stores in-frame clones only, minus some. The data contain tens of thousands of clones, 86% of them singletons. Sequencing input: peripheral blood. The origin of the receptors is a man over 45 with active COVID-19.

The chain uses TRBV6-5 and TRBJ1-2, with 7 bases matching TRBD1. CDR3 length: 14 amino acids. Unmatched junction bases numbered 6, after V lost 4 bases and J lost 4 bases. The germline CDR1 and CDR2 sequences are MNHEY and SVGAGI. This chain's CDR3 is CASSSGQTFYGYTF. The CDR3 DNA reads TGTGCCAGCAGTTCGGGACAGACCTTCTATGGCTACACCTTC.

The chain carries TRBV5-4 and TRBJ2-2, with 13 bases that match TRBD2. The V gene end was trimmed by 1 base and the J gene end by 5 bases; junction bases not matched to a gene: 11. Germline V lookup: CDR1 SGHNT, CDR2 YYREEE (reference sequence). CDR3 size: 19 residues. This CDR3 is CASSLPPRLAGGGTGELFF. For the CDR3, the DNA is TGTGCCAGCAGCTTGCCTCCAAGACTAGCGGGGGGAGGTACCGGGGAGCTGTTTTTT.

This chain connects TRBV27 to TRBJ1-1, with D possibly TRBD1 on 5 matching bases. The CDR3 contains 16 residues. Trimming cost V 0 bases and J 10 bases, with 21 bases left between them. Germline-derived CDR1 and CDR2 are MNHEY and SMNVEV (reference sequence). CDR3 sequence: CASSLSAPLFRTRAFF. In DNA form, the CDR3 reads TGTGCCAGCAGTTTATCAGCCCCCCTCTTCAGGACACGAGCTTTCTTT.

The gene calls are TRBV3-1 (or the pseudogene TRBV3-2) and TRBJ2-2, with D possibly matching TRBD1 (5 bases). Trimming pared 3 bases from V and 5 bases from J, leaving 10 bases between. Per the germline V gene, CDR1 is LGHDT and CDR2 is YNNKEL (reference sequence). This CDR3 contains 14 residues. The CDR3 DNA reads TGTGCCAGCAGCCAGATCCCAGGGACCGGGGAGCTGTTTTTT. Translating gives CASSQIPGTGELFF.

The chain recombines TRBV6-2 or TRBV6-3 with TRBJ1-1, with D unresolved. This CDR3 has 14 amino acids. CDR1 and CDR2 (germline): MNHEY, SVGEGT. Trimming took 2 bases from V and 1 from J, leaving 8 bases between them. This CDR3 reads CASSYQDWNTEAFF. The CDR3, as DNA: TGTGCCAGCAGTTACCAGGACTGGAACACTGAAGCTTTCTTT.

The V call is TRBV2, the J call TRBJ1-3, with D possibly TRBD1 on 6 matching bases. Germline CDR1 reads SNHLY; CDR2 reads FYNNEI. The CDR3 has 15 residues. Trimming pared 2 bases from V and 0 bases from J, leaving 8 bases between. In DNA form, the CDR3 reads TGTGCCAGCAGTGAAAACAGGGCCTCTGGAAACACCATATATTTT. Its translation: CASSENRASGNTIYF.

J is TRBJ1-4 and V is TRBV29-1; D perhaps matches TRBD1 (6 bases). Per the germline V gene, CDR1 is SQVTM and CDR2 is ANQGSEA. V was cut by 5 bases and J by 7 bases, with 11 bases left in between. The CDR3 is 12 residues long. The CDR3 DNA reads TGCAGCGTTCGCGAACAGGGTGAAAAACTGTTTTTT. Its translation: CSVREQGEKLFF.

This clone was observed a single time. The chain has TRBV3-1 (or the pseudogene TRBV3-2) and TRBJ1-2, with D perhaps matching TRBD1 (5 bases). The germline V gene has CDR1 LGHDT and CDR2 YNNKEL (reference sequence). Trimming shortened V by 5 bases and J by 0 bases, and 10 bases separated the two germline ends. This CDR3 comprises 14 residues. The CDR3: CASSSRQSNYGYTF. DNA of the CDR3: TGTGCCAGCAGCTCCCGACAGTCTAACTATGGCTACACCTTC.

Only one count was recorded for this clone. This rearrangement joins TRBV3-1 (or the pseudogene TRBV3-2) to TRBJ1-1; the D gene is possibly TRBD1 (5 bases). Germline values: CDR1 LGHDT, CDR2 YNNKEL (reference sequence). The CDR3 loop spans 14 amino acids. V lost 0 bases and J lost 5, with 10 bases in between. CDR3 sequence: CASSQDRVRTEAFF. CDR3 nucleotides: TGTGCCAGCAGCCAAGACAGGGTACGGACTGAAGCTTTCTTT.

The J gene is TRBJ2-7, the V gene TRBV7-8; no definite D call. V dropped 3 bases and J dropped 3 bases, with 15 bases sitting between them. CDR1 and CDR2 (germline): SGHVS, FQNEAQ. The CDR3 totals 15 residues. The CDR3 here is CASSLYPSAHYEQYV. For the CDR3, the DNA is TGTGCCAGCAGCTTGTACCCTTCCGCGCACTACGAGCAGTACGTC.

This rearrangement joins TRBV6-2 or TRBV6-3 to TRBJ1-2; D perhaps matches TRBD1 (6 bases). The CDR3 runs 11 residues. Germline V gene lookup returns CDR1 MNHEY and CDR2 SVGEGT. V shed 5 bases and J shed 7 bases, with 8 bases lying between them. CDR3 DNA: TGTGCCAGCAGTCAGGGGAGTGGCTACACCTTC. Translating gives CASSQGSGYTF.

This chain uses TRBV12-5 with TRBJ2-1; no firm D call. The CDR3 has 16 amino acids. Per the germline V gene, CDR1 is LGHNT and CDR2 is FRNRAP. Trimming took 4 bases from V and 3 from J, leaving 16 bases between them. The CDR3 loop is CASGSTISLHYNEQFF. The CDR3 nucleotides are TGTGCTAGTGGTTCCACTATTTCCCTACACTACAATGAGCAGTTCTTC.

The chain joins TRBV7-8 to TRBJ2-1; 12 positions match TRBD2. Trimming removed 5 bases from V and 5 bases from J; junction bases left unmatched: 4. Germline assignment: CDR1 SGHVS and CDR2 FQNEAQ. This CDR3 contains 15 residues. As DNA, the CDR3 is TGTGCCAGCAGCATAAGGACTAGCGGGAACAATGAGCAGTTCTTC. Residues: CASSIRTSGNNEQFF.

The V gene is TRBV5-6, the J gene TRBJ1-2; D not resolved. The CDR3 contains 13 residues. Germline loops: CDR1 SGHDT, CDR2 YYEEEE. The V end was cut by 2 bases, the J end by 3 bases, with 8 bases between. The CDR3 loop reads CASSFRQDYGYTF. CDR3 sequence (DNA): TGTGCCAGCAGCTTTAGGCAGGACTATGGCTACACCTTC.

Only one count was recorded for this clone. V is TRBV21-1 and J is TRBJ2-5; TRBD2 was called by the table and not checked on the DNA. TRBV21-1 is described as a pseudogene. This CDR3 has 15 amino acids. The CDR3 loop reads CASTRRREGEETQYF. The CDR3 DNA follows: TGTGCCAGCACCCGGCGGCGGGAAGGAGAAGAGACCCAGTACTTC.

The rearrangement links TRBV19 to TRBJ1-1, with D hard to call. This CDR3 has 14 residues. CDR1 is LNHDA, CDR2 SQIVND, per germline (reference sequence). The V end was cut by 5 bases, the J end by 3 bases, with 13 bases between. CDR3 residues: CASSEGIADTEAFF. In DNA, the CDR3 is TGTGCCAGTAGTGAGGGTATAGCGGACACTGAAGCTTTCTTT.

V and J are TRBV5-1 and TRBJ1-1; 8 bases fit TRBD1. V was clipped by 3 bases and J by 0 bases; unmatched bases: 4. Germline V gene sequence: CDR1 SGHRS, CDR2 YFSETQ. The CDR3 is made up of 15 amino acids. In nucleotides, the CDR3 is TGCGCCAGCAGCTCGAGACAGGGGATGAACACTGAAGCTTTCTTT. Protein: CASSSRQGMNTEAFF.

This chain uses TRBV10-3 with TRBJ2-2, with 10 positions matching TRBD1. The CDR3 is 16 residues long. V was pared by 5 bases and J by 6 bases, with 9 bases of the junction left unmatched. Germline assignment: CDR1 ENHRY and CDR2 SYGVKD. This CDR3 is CAISSAGTGVSGELFF. CDR3 bases: TGTGCCATCAGTTCCGCCGGGACAGGGGTCTCCGGGGAGCTGTTTTTT.

This clone was counted only a few times. The chain employs TRBV29-1 and TRBJ2-5, with 7 bases fitting TRBD1. CDR3 length: 15 amino acids. Germline-derived CDR1 and CDR2 are SQVTM and ANQGSEA. V shed 2 bases and J 1 base; nucleotides not matched to a gene: 7. The CDR3 loop is CSVEKDRDSQETQYF. CDR3 in DNA: TGCAGCGTTGAAAAAGACAGGGACAGCCAAGAGACCCAGTACTTC.

This chain joins TRBV3-1 (or the pseudogene TRBV3-2) and TRBJ1-1, with D maybe TRBD1 (5 bases). The CDR3 extends over 16 amino acids. The germline gives CDR1 LGHDT, CDR2 YNNKEL (reference sequence). V was shortened by 0 bases and J by 1 base, with 12 bases between the two germline ends. CDR3: CASSQDNRGTNTEAFF. For the CDR3, the DNA is TGTGCCAGCAGCCAAGATAATCGGGGGACGAACACTGAAGCTTTCTTT.

The chain couples TRBV7-9 to TRBJ2-3; TRBD2 matches at 8 bases. The trim removed 4 bases at V and 0 bases at J, leaving 3 bases unmatched. Germline-derived CDR1 and CDR2 are SEHNR and FQNEAQ (reference sequence). The CDR3 contains 15 residues. CDR3 nucleotide sequence: TGTGCCAGCAGCTCCGGCGGGGGGAGCACAGATACGCAGTATTTT. As protein: CASSSGGGSTDTQYF. Supplemented by reference TRBV7-9 and TRBJ2-3, the full variable domain reads DTGVSQNPRHKITKRGQNVTFRCDPISEHNRLYWYRQTLGQGPEFLTYFQNEAQLEKSRLLSDRFSAERPKGSFSTLEIQRTEQGDSAMYLCASSSGGGSTDTQYFGPGTRLTVL.

The V call is TRBV10-2, the J call TRBJ1-1; D might be TRBD1 (5 bases). Germline CDR1 reads WSHSY; CDR2 reads SAAADI. V was pared by 9 bases and J by 3 bases, with 11 bases between. This CDR3 has 12 amino acids. CDR3: CASKTGDTEAFF. CDR3 nucleotide sequence: TGCGCCAGTAAAACAGGTGACACTGAAGCTTTCTTT.

The chain is built from TRBV7-9 and TRBJ2-5, with 10 bases aligning to TRBD2. Germline V gene lookup returns CDR1 SEHNR and CDR2 FQNEAQ (reference sequence). V lost 5 bases to trimming and J lost 5 bases; unmatched junction nucleotides: 8. The CDR3 spans 15 residues. The CDR3 nucleotides read TGTGCCAGCAGCCTAACTAGCGGGGTGTACGAGACCCAGTACTTC. Its translation is CASSLTSGVYETQYF. Variable domain in full (rest from reference TRBV7-9 and TRBJ2-5): DTGVSQNPRHKITKRGQNVTFRCDPISEHNRLYWYRQTLGQGPEFLTYFQNEAQLEKSRLLSDRFSAERPKGSFSTLEIQRTEQGDSAMYLCASSLTSGVYETQYFGPGTRLLVL.

J is TRBJ1-5 and V is TRBV6-5; D is uncertain. This CDR3 comprises 12 residues. In germline, CDR1 is MNHEY, CDR2 SVGAGI. Trimming took off 10 bases at V and 2 bases at J, with 9 bases between the two ends. The CDR3 sequence: CATAGGNQPQHF. CDR3 nucleotide sequence: TGTGCCACTGCCGGGGGCAATCAGCCCCAGCATTTT.

This chain connects TRBV27 to TRBJ1-2; TRBD1 is a possible D gene (6 bases). The germline V and J ends were trimmed by 4 bases and 5 bases, with 11 bases remaining between them. The CDR3 covers 13 residues. From germline, CDR1 is MNHEY and CDR2 SMNVEV (reference sequence). CDR3: CASSWGGQYGYTF. Here the CDR3 DNA reads TGTGCCAGCAGTTGGGGGGGCCAGTATGGCTACACCTTC.

This chain connects TRBV5-8 to TRBJ1-6; D is unresolved. V shed 3 bases and J shed 5 bases, with 9 bases lying between them. This CDR3 is built from 14 residues. CDR1 SGHTS and CDR2 YDEGEE come from the germline V gene. The CDR3 coding sequence is TGTGCCAGCAGCTGGCTGGGCCATAATTCACCCCTCCACTTT. This translates into CASSWLGHNSPLHF.

This chain links TRBV6-2 or TRBV6-3 with TRBJ2-4; the match to TRBD1 covers 9 bases. CDR1 and CDR2 from the germline V gene are MNHEY and SVGEGT. The length of the CDR3 is 16 residues. Germline trimming cut 5 bases from V and 2 bases from J; bases unmatched to any gene: 7. The CDR3 DNA reads TGTGCCAGCAGTCCCGCGGGACAGGGTTCCAAAAACATTCAGTACTTC. Translating it yields CASSPAGQGSKNIQYF.

The chain is built from TRBV18 and TRBJ2-1; a possible D gene is TRBD1 (5 bases). V was clipped by 1 base and J by 9 bases, with 13 bases between them. The CDR3 contains 14 residues. Per the germline V gene, CDR1 is KGHSH and CDR2 is LQKENI. The CDR3 here is CASSPRQGIVEQFF. The CDR3 region has the DNA TGTGCCAGCTCACCACGTCAGGGTATCGTTGAGCAGTTCTTC.

The chain uses TRBV18 and TRBJ2-7, with a tentative D call TRBD2 (7 bases). The ends were cut back, 1 base at V and 3 bases at J, with 13 bases in the middle. The CDR3 loop spans 15 amino acids. The germline gives CDR1 KGHSH, CDR2 LQKENI. The CDR3 spells CASSPRPGEGYEQYV. As DNA, the CDR3 is TGTGCCAGCTCACCACGGCCAGGGGAGGGCTACGAGCAGTACGTC.

This clone was seen only a few times. J is TRBJ1-1 and V is TRBV18; D remains unclear. The CDR3 runs to 11 residues. V lost 5 bases, J lost 6 bases, and 7 bases lay in between. CDR1 KGHSH and CDR2 LQKENI come from the germline V gene. CDR3 coding DNA: TGTGCCAGCTCAACTTTAGCTGAAGCTTTCTTT. It encodes CASSTLAEAFF.

This chain uses TRBV5-6 with TRBJ2-7, with no clear D. V was shortened by 4 bases and J by 4 bases, with 12 bases between the two germline ends. The germline CDR1 and CDR2 sequences are SGHDT and YYEEEE. The CDR3 covers 13 residues. Here the CDR3 DNA reads TGTGCCAGCAGCCCCAGGCAAGGTTACGAGCAGTACGTC. Protein: CASSPRQGYEQYV.

The chain is built from TRBV21-1 and TRBJ2-7; TRBD2 is the table's D call, not checked against the DNA. TRBV21-1 is reported as a pseudogene. CDR3 length: 17 residues. The CDR3 reads CASSKLRLASGYYEQYV. CDR3 sequence (DNA): TGTGCCAGCAGCAAGCTTCGGCTTGCTAGCGGATACTACGAGCAGTACGTC.